Each of the 10 T cell receptor beta chains below was sequenced from the same sample in a study of T cell responses to AZD1222 COVID-19 vaccine (TCRdb year 2021). Preparation of the library involved the immunoSEQ multiplex PCR assay. TCRdb carries this immuneACCESS record with in-frame sequences only. Its versions omit some clonotypes, under half of them owing to an unresolved V gene in the studies checked, with the rest unexplained. The sample includes around 180,000 clones, with more than 80% observed a single time. Of the sample, around 6.4% falls within the top ten clones. The sample's time point, from its label and the paper: baseline before first vaccination. Sequenced material: peripheral blood, taken on day 0 of AZD1222 vaccination. The receptor set was obtained from an adult in good health.

This chain joins TRBV2 and TRBJ2-5, with 12 bases lining up with TRBD2. CDR3 size: 18 residues. Trimming took 5 bases from V and 0 from J; bases not matched to a gene: 10. Germline values: CDR1 SNHLY, CDR2 FYNNEI. As DNA, the CDR3 is TGTGCCAGCAGTCCCGCCTTGCGACTAGCGGGGGACCAAGAGACCCAGTACTTC. It codes for CASSPALRLAGDQETQYF.

CDR3 amino acids: CASSQARLPSGNTIYF. CDR3 coding DNA: TGTGCCAGCAGCCAGGCCCGTTTACCCTCTGGAAACACCATATATTTT. J is TRBJ1-3 and V is TRBV11-2; no reliable D call. Trimming took 5 bases from V and 0 from J, leaving 14 bases between them. The CDR3 has 16 amino acids. The germline V gene encodes CDR1 SGHAT and CDR2 FQNNGV.

The chain joins TRBV5-1 to TRBJ2-5, with TRBD2 matching 7 bases. CDR1 and CDR2 (germline): SGHRS, YFSETQ. This CDR3 comprises 15 residues. V shed 0 bases, J shed 4 bases, and the junction held 6 bases outside the gene matches. The CDR3 sequence: CASSLGTSGAETQYF. CDR3 sequence (DNA): TGCGCCAGCAGCTTGGGGACTAGTGGCGCAGAGACCCAGTACTTC.

This clone was seen just once. This sequence joins TRBV5-1 and TRBJ2-3; D not certain. The CDR3 is 17 residues long. CDR1 SGHRS and CDR2 YFSETQ come from the germline V gene. Trimming took 0 bases from V and 0 from J, leaving 14 bases between them. In DNA, the CDR3 is TGCGCCAGCAGCTTGGGAAGGGTCGGATCTAGCACAGATACGCAGTATTTT. Amino acids: CASSLGRVGSSTDTQYF.

The sample holds a few counts of this clone. The V call is TRBV19, the J call TRBJ2-3; TRBD2 aligns across 7 bases. The CDR3 covers 16 residues. The trim removed 5 bases at V and 4 bases at J, leaving 12 bases unmatched. The V gene's germline CDR1 is LNHDA and CDR2 SQIVND (reference sequence). The CDR3 loop is CASSLGLAVNADTQYF. CDR3 DNA: TGTGCCAGTAGTCTTGGGCTAGCGGTGAATGCAGATACGCAGTATTTT.

J is TRBJ2-3 and V is TRBV3-1 (or the pseudogene TRBV3-2); D ambiguous. This CDR3 spans 14 amino acids. V lost 4 bases to trimming and J lost 1 base, with 9 bases between them. Germline V gene lookup returns CDR1 LGHDT and CDR2 YNNKEL (reference sequence). The chain's CDR3 is CASSPSGGTDTQYF. The DNA of the CDR3 is TGTGCCAGCAGCCCGTCCGGCGGCACAGATACGCAGTATTTT.

V and J are TRBV24-1 and TRBJ1-1, with D maybe TRBD1 (6 bases). The germline gives CDR1 KGHDR, CDR2 SFDVKD. Trimming removed 4 bases at V and 10 bases at J, with 12 bases between. The CDR3 length is 12 residues. The chain's CDR3 is CATSDLTGLAFF. CDR3 nucleotides: TGTGCCACCAGTGACCTAACAGGGTTAGCTTTCTTT.

This clone was seen only a few times. This chain connects TRBV10-2 to TRBJ2-2; TRBD2 matches at 8 bases. The CDR3 has 15 residues. Germline values: CDR1 WSHSY, CDR2 SAAADI. V was clipped by 0 bases and J by 6 bases; unmatched bases: 3. The CDR3 here is CASSESSGVAGELFF. The CDR3 DNA reads TGCGCCAGCAGTGAGTCTAGCGGGGTAGCCGGGGAGCTGTTTTTT.

The chain joins TRBV28 to TRBJ1-2; no firm D call. Germline CDR1 MDHEN, CDR2 SYDVKM. V was pared by 9 bases and J by 2 bases, with 10 bases between. This CDR3 region has 12 residues. The CDR3 nucleotides are TGTGCCAGTCTGAACGGGAACTATGGCTACACCTTC. Translated, it gives CASLNGNYGYTF.

The chain couples TRBV7-9 to TRBJ1-4, with 7 nucleotides matching TRBD1. The CDR3 contains 14 residues. J gave up 7 bases and V 5 bases, and 7 bases lay outside the gene matches. Germline V lookup: CDR1 SEHNR, CDR2 FQNEAQ (reference sequence). CDR3 protein: CASSPTGDLEKLFF. CDR3 DNA sequence: TGTGCCAGCAGCCCCACAGGGGACCTTGAAAAACTGTTTTTT. Complete variable domain (other parts from reference TRBV7-9 and TRBJ1-4): DTGVSQNPRHKITKRGQNVTFRCDPISEHNRLYWYRQTLGQGPEFLTYFQNEAQLEKSRLLSDRFSAERPKGSFSTLEIQRTEQGDSAMYLCASSPTGDLEKLFFGSGTQLSVL.